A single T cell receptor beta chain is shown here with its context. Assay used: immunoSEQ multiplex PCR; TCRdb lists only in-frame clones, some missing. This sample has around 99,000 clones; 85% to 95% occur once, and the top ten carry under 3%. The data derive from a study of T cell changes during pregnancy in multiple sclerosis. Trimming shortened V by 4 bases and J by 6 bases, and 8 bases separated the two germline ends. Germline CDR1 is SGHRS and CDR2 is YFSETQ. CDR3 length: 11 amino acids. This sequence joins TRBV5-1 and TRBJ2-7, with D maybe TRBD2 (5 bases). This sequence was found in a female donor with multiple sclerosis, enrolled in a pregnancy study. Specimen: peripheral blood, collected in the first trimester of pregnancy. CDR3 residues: CASSQGSEQYF. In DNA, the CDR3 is TGCGCCAGCAGCCAAGGGAGCGAGCAGTACTTC.